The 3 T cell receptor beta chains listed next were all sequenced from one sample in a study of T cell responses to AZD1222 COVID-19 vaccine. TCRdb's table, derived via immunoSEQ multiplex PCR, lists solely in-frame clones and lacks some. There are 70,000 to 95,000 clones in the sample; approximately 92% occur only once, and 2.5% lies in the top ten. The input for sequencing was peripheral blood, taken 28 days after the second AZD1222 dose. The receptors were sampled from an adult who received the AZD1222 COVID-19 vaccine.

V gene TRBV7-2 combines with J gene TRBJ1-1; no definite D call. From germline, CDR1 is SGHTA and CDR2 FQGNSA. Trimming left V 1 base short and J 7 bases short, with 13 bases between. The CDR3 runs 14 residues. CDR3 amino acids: CASSLVPGSIEAFF. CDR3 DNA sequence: TGTGCCAGCAGCTTAGTTCCTGGGTCGATTGAAGCTTTCTTT.

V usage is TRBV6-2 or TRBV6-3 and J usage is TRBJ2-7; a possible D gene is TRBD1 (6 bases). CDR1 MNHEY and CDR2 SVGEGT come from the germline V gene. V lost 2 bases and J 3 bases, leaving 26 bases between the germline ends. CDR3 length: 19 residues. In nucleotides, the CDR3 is TGTGCCAGCAGTTACGAGGGGCAGGGGCCTTCTGAAGCAATCTACGAGCAGTACTTC. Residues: CASSYEGQGPSEAIYEQYF.

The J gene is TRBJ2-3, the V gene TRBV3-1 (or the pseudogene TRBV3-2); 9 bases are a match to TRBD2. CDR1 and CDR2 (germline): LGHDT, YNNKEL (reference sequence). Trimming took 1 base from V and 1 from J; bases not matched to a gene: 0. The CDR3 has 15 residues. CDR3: CASSQGTSGTDTQYF. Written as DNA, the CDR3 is TGTGCCAGCAGCCAAGGGACTAGCGGCACAGATACGCAGTATTTT.